The T cell receptor beta chain described here comes from a study of blood T cell repertoires in COVID-19. Repertoires were generated with immunoSEQ multiplex PCR, while TCRdb's copy carries only in-frame clones and drops some. The sample includes approximately 300,000 clones, roughly nine tenths of them seen just once. Germline lookup yields CDR1 SNHLY and CDR2 FYNNEI. V was cut by 1 base and J by 4 bases, with 12 bases left in between. The CDR3 length is 15 residues. The sample taken for sequencing was peripheral blood. The receptor was derived from a man between 18 and 35 years old who had recovered from COVID-19. The chain employs TRBV2 and TRBJ2-3; D might be TRBD2 (5 bases). The CDR3 here is CASSEVGRGADTQYF. CDR3 sequence (DNA): TGTGCCAGCAGTGAAGTTGGGAGAGGAGCAGATACGCAGTATTTT.